The sequence of this T cell receptor (beta chain) was determined in a study of beta chain features in type 1 diabetes. This clone was detected many times. The germline V and J ends were trimmed by 0 bases and 5 bases, with 5 bases remaining between them. The CDR3 spans 13 residues. Germline V lookup: CDR1 LGHNA, CDR2 YNFKEQ. The isolated RNA, all of it, was reverse transcribed, so expressed TCRB transcripts were what got sequenced. Naive, central memory and regulatory T cell samples came to a mean of roughly 3.9 million reads. Clones were read by immunoSEQ multiplex PCR, and TCRdb kept only the in-frame ones, dropping some. This table has around 150,000 clones, about 8.5% appearing once.

This sequence originates from a man aged 18 to 30 in good health. Sequencing was carried out using central memory CD4+ T cells from blood. V gene TRBV4-2 combines with J gene TRBJ2-4; D gene unclear. The CDR3 sequence: CASSQESQNIQYF. DNA for the CDR3: TGTGCCAGCAGCCAAGAGAGCCAAAACATTCAGTACTTC.